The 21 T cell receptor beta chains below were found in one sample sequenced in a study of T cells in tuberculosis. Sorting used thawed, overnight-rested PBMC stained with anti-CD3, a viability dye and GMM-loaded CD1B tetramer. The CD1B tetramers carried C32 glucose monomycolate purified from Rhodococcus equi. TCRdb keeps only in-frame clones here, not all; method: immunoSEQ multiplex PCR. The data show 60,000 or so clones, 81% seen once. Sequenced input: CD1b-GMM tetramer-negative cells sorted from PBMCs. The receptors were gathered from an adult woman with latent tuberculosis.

CDR3 in amino acids: CASSNRGHTEAFF. The CDR3 DNA sequence: TGTGCCAGTAGCAACAGGGGGCACACTGAAGCTTTCTTT. This sequence joins TRBV19 and TRBJ1-1, with TRBD1 matching over 9 bases. The CDR3 covers 13 residues. Germline V lookup: CDR1 LNHDA, CDR2 SQIVND (reference sequence). Trimming removed 6 bases from V and 3 bases from J; junction bases left unmatched: 2.

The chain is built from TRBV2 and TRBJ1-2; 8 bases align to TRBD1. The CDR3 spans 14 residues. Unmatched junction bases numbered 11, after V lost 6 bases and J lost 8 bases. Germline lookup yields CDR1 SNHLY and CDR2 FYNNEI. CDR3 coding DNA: TGTGCCAGCAGGCCAACAGGGGGGAATGGGGGCTACACCTTC. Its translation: CASRPTGGNGGYTF.

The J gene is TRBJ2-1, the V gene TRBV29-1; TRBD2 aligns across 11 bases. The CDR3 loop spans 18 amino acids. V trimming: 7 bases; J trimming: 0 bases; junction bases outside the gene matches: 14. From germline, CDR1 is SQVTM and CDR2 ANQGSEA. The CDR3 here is CSGERSGRARSSYNEQFF. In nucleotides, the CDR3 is TGCAGCGGTGAGCGTAGCGGGAGGGCCAGGAGCTCCTACAATGAGCAGTTCTTC.

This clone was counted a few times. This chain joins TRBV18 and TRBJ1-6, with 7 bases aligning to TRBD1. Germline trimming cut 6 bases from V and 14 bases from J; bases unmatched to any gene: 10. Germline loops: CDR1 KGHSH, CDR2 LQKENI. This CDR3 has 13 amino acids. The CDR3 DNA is TGTGCCAGCTCTCCAAGCCAGGGGGAGTCCCTCCACTTT. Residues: CASSPSQGESLHF.

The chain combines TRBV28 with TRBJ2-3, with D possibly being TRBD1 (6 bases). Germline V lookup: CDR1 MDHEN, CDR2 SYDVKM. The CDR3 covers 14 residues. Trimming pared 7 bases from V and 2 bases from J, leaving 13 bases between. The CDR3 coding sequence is TGTGCCAGCACCGCGACAGGTTTCACAGATACGCAGTATTTT. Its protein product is CASTATGFTDTQYF.

The DNA for the CDR3 is TGTGCCAGCACCCTCACCGGCAGGGTCACCGGGGAGCTGTTTTTT. It codes for CASTLTGRVTGELFF. This chain uses TRBV6-6 with TRBJ2-2; TRBD1 is a possible D gene (5 bases). The CDR3 spans 15 residues. Trimming removed 7 bases at V and 4 bases at J, with 16 bases between. Germline V gives CDR1 MNHNY, CDR2 SVGAGI (reference sequence).

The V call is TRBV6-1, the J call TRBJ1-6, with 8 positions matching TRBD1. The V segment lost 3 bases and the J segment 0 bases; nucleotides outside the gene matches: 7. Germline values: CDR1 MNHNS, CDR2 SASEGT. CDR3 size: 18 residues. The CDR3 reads CASSDGQGSGSYNSPLHF. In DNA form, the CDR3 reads TGTGCCAGCAGTGACGGACAGGGTTCGGGCTCCTATAATTCACCCCTCCACTTT.

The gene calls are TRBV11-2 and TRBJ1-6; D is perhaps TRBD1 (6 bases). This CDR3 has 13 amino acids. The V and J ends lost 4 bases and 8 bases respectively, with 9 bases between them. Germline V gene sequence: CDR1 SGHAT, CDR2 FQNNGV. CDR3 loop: CASSYRQDSPLHF. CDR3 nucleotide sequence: TGTGCCAGCAGCTACAGACAGGATTCACCCCTCCACTTT.

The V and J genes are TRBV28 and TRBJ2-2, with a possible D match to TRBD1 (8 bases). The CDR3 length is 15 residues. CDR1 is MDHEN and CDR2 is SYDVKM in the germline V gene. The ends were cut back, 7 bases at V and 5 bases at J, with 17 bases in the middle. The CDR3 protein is CASIGHRGGTGELFF. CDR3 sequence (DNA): TGTGCCAGCATAGGCCACAGGGGGGGTACCGGGGAGCTGTTTTTT.

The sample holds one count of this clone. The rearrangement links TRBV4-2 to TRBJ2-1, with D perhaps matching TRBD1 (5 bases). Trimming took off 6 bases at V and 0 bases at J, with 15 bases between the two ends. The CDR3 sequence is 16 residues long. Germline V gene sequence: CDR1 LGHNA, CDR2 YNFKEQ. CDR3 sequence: CASRLSDSSSYNEQFF. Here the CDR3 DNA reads TGTGCCAGCAGGCTTTCAGACAGTTCCTCCTACAATGAGCAGTTCTTC.

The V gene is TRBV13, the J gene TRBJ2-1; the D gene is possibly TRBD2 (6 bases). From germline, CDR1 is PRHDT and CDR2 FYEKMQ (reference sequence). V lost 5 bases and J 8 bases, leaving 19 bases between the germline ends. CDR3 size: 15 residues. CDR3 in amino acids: CASSASGLGVDEQFF. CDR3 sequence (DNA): TGTGCCAGCAGCGCGAGCGGGCTGGGGGTGGATGAGCAGTTCTTC.

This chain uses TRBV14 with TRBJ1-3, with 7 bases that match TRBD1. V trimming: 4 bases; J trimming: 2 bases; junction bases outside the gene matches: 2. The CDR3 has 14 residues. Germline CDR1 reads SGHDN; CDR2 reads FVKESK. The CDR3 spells CASSRDRAGNTIYF. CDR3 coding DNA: TGTGCCAGCAGCCGCGACAGGGCTGGAAACACCATATATTTT.

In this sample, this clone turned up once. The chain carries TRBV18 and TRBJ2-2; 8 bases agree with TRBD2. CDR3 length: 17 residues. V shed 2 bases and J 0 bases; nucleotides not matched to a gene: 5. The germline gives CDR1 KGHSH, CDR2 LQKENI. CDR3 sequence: CASSPLLSGTNTGELFF. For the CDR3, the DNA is TGTGCCAGCTCACCATTGCTTAGCGGGACGAACACCGGGGAGCTGTTTTTT.

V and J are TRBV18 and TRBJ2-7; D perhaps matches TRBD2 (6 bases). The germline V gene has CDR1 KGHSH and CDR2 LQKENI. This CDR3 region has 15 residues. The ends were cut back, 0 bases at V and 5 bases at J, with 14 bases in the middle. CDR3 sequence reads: CASSPPGRRDNEQYF. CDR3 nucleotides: TGTGCCAGCTCACCACCGGGCCGGAGGGATAACGAGCAGTACTTC.

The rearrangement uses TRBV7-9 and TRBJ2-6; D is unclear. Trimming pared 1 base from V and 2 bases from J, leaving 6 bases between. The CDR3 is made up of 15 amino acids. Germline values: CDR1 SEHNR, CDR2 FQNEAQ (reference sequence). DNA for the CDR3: TGTGCCAGCAGCTTAGAGTCGGCTGGGGCCAACGTCCTGACTTTC. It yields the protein CASSLESAGANVLTF.

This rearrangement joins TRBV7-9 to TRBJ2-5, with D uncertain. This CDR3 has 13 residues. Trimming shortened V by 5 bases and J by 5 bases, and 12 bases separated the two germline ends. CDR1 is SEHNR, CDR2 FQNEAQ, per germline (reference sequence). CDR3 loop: CASSPTSWETQYF. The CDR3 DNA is TGTGCCAGCAGCCCTACCTCGTGGGAGACCCAGTACTTC. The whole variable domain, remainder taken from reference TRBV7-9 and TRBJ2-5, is DTGVSQNPRHKITKRGQNVTFRCDPISEHNRLYWYRQTLGQGPEFLTYFQNEAQLEKSRLLSDRFSAERPKGSFSTLEIQRTEQGDSAMYLCASSPTSWETQYFGPGTRLLVL.

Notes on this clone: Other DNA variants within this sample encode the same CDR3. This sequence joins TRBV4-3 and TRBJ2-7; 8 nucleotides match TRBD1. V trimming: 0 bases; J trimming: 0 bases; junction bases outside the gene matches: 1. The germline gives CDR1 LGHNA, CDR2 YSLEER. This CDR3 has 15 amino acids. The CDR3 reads CASSQETGGSYEQYF. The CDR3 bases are TGCGCCAGCAGCCAAGAAACAGGGGGCTCCTACGAGCAGTACTTC.

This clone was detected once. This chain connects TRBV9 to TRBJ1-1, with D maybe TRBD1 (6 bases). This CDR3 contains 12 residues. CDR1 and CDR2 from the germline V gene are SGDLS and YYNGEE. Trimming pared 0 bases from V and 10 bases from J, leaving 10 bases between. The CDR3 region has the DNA TGTGCCAGCAGCGTAGGAGAAGGGGGAGCTTTCTTT. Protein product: CASSVGEGGAFF.

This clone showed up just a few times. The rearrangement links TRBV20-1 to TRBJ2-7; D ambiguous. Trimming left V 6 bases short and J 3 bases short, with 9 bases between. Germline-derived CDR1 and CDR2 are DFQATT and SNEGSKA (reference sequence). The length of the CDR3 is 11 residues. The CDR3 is CSAPIDYEQYF. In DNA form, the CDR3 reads TGCAGTGCCCCTATAGACTACGAGCAGTACTTC.

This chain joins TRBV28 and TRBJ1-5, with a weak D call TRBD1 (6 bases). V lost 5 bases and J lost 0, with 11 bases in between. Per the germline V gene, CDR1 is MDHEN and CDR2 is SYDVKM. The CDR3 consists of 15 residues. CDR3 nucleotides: TGTGCCAGCAGTCCTGGGACATTTAGCAATCAGCCCCAGCATTTT. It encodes CASSPGTFSNQPQHF.

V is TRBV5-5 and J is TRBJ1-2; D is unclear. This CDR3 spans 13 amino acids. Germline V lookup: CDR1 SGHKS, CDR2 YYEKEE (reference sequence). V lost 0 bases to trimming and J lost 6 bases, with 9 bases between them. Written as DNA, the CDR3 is TGTGCCAGCAGCTTGGAGCCGTCCCATGGCTACACCTTC. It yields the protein CASSLEPSHGYTF.